This entry features one T cell receptor (beta chain) sequence. J was trimmed by 4 bases and V by 4 bases; bases with no gene match: 8. The CDR3 contains 15 residues. From germline, CDR1 is PRHDT and CDR2 FYEKMQ (reference sequence). The sample originates from a study of blood T cell repertoires in COVID-19. The age range of participants was about 18 to 90 years, with residence in about 25 US areas. The data were produced by immunoSEQ multiplex PCR, yet TCRdb's version contains in-frame clones alone and is incomplete. The sample has a few hundred thousand clones; less than 90% are singletons. The TCR originated in a woman in her 30s who had recovered from COVID-19. Sequencing was done on a sample of PBMCs or T cells enriched from blood (not recorded which). The rearrangement joins TRBV13 to TRBJ2-3, with TRBD1 identical over 7 bases. CDR3 loop: CASSSRQGYPDTQYF. CDR3 nucleotide sequence: TGTGCCAGCAGCTCCCGACAGGGTTACCCAGATACGCAGTATTTT. The full variable domain, with the rest looked up from reference TRBV13 and TRBJ2-3, is AAGVIQSPRHLIKEKRETATLKCYPIPRHDTVYWYQQGPGQDPQFLISFYEKMQSDKGSIPDRFSAQQFSDYHSELNMSSLELGDSALYFCASSSRQGYPDTQYFGPGTRLTVL.